Shown below are 8 T cell receptor beta chains from a single sample sequenced in a study of blood T cells in healthy people across ages. A second PCR of roughly 6 to 12 cycles used a sample-barcoded 5' primer and a J-beta primer mix. Via MiXCR, TCRdb re-called the 5' RACE reads, giving one row per CDR3 protein. The sample shows around 780,000 distinct CDR3 sequences, roughly 56% of them seen only once. The sequencing input was blood. These receptors were obtained from a man aged 35 to 55 in good health.

The gene calls are TRBV29-1 and TRBJ2-7; D unresolved. The CDR3 length is 12 residues. CDR1 is SQVTM and CDR2 is ANQGSEA in the germline V gene. With 4 bases removed from V and 2 bases from J, the gap between germline ends came to 9 bases. The CDR3 nucleotides are TGCAGCGTTGGGTGGGATCCCTACGAGCAGTACTTC. It is translated as CSVGWDPYEQYF.

This clonotype was detected only a few times. The chain joins TRBV7-9 to TRBJ2-5; weak D call: TRBD2 (6 bases). The germline CDR1 and CDR2 sequences are SEHNR and FQNEAQ (reference sequence). This CDR3 comprises 11 residues. Between the trimmed V and J ends, which lost 5 bases and 11 bases, there was a span of 12 bases. CDR3 bases: TGTGCCAGCAGCGCGGGGCGAGAGCAGTACTTC. It yields the protein CASSAGREQYF.

The chain links TRBV27 to TRBJ1-6; no clear D. The CDR3 has 15 residues. Germline-derived CDR1 and CDR2 are MNHEY and SMNVEV (reference sequence). Trimming shortened V by 6 bases and J by 5 bases, and 14 bases separated the two germline ends. The CDR3 bases are TGTGCCAGCAGGGGGTTTAATGGGGATAATTCACCCCTCCACTTT. It codes for CASRGFNGDNSPLHF.

The chain uses TRBV20-1 and TRBJ2-1; 8 bases match TRBD2. Germline-derived CDR1 and CDR2 are DFQATT and SNEGSKA (reference sequence). This CDR3 region has 17 residues. The junction had 14 bases not matched to a gene; V was cut back by 3 bases and J by 4 bases. This CDR3 reads CSASGWGREREYNEQFF. Here the CDR3 DNA reads TGCAGTGCTAGTGGTTGGGGTCGGGAGCGGGAGTACAATGAGCAGTTCTTC.

V and J are TRBV6-1 and TRBJ1-2; 12 bases agree with TRBD1. The junction had 7 bases not matched to a gene; V was cut back by 8 bases and J by 3 bases. CDR3 length: 15 residues. Germline V gene data show CDR1 as MNHNS and CDR2 as SASEGT. CDR3 coding DNA: TGTGCCAGCGGGGGACAGGGGGCCTCGGACTATGGCTACACCTTC. Translation: CASGGQGASDYGYTF.

This clonotype has more than one count but fewer than ten. J is TRBJ2-3 and V is TRBV27; D is possibly TRBD2 (5 bases). CDR3 length: 16 amino acids. The V end lost 2 bases, the J end lost 1 base, and 13 bases lay between the germline ends. The germline gives CDR1 MNHEY, CDR2 SMNVEV (reference sequence). The CDR3 reads CASSLMRAGGTDTQYF. The CDR3 DNA is TGTGCCAGCAGTTTAATGAGGGCAGGCGGCACAGATACGCAGTATTTT.

The chain recombines TRBV7-9 with TRBJ2-3; D ambiguous. This CDR3 region has 13 residues. Germline CDR1 SEHNR, CDR2 FQNEAQ (reference sequence). V was clipped by 5 bases and J by 5 bases, with 11 bases between them. CDR3 sequence reads: CASSQTSVDTQYF. In nucleotides, the CDR3 is TGTGCCAGCAGCCAAACCAGCGTAGATACGCAGTATTTT.

The chain carries TRBV5-1 and TRBJ2-4; TRBD2 matches 9 bases. Judging by the DNA end, TRBJ2-7 fits better; the J call may be wrong. The CDR3 extends over 15 amino acids. The germline CDR1 and CDR2 sequences are SGHRS and YFSETQ. CDR3 sequence (DNA): TGCGCCAGCAGTCCGGGACTAGCCGACCTCTACGAGCAGTACTTC. It specifies CASSPGLADLYEQYF.